The 26 T cell receptor beta chains in this list originate from one sample, sequenced in a study of PD-L1 blockade in urothelial cancer (TCRdb year 2017). The method was the immunoSEQ multiplex PCR assay. TCRdb re-hosts the immuneACCESS table, in-frame sequences only. Its copies lack some clones; in the studies checked, an unresolved V gene accounts for under half of them, and the cause for the rest is not known. For this sample the table gives about 91,000 clones, of which 85% to 95% were detected only once. The leading ten clones occupy 8% to 10% of the sample. The material was PBMCs, obtained around atezolizumab (anti-PD-L1) treatment. These TCRs come from a man aged 55 to 70 with urothelial cancer.

The sample holds one count of this clone. The gene calls are TRBV7-8 and TRBJ2-5; D perhaps matches TRBD1 (5 bases). This CDR3 contains 12 residues. V lost 9 bases, J lost 0 bases, and 8 bases lay in between. Germline V lookup: CDR1 SGHVS, CDR2 FQNEAQ. In DNA form, the CDR3 reads TGTGCCAGTTCCAGGGACCAAGAGACCCAGTACTTC. It yields the protein CASSRDQETQYF.

This clone was detected a few times. V and J are TRBV6-1 and TRBJ2-1; D is undetermined. This CDR3 has 13 residues. The germline V and J ends were trimmed by 7 bases and 3 bases, with 10 bases remaining between them. CDR1 and CDR2 (germline): MNHNS, SASEGT. CDR3 loop: CASTPTNYNEQFF. CDR3 sequence (DNA): TGTGCCAGCACCCCGACAAACTACAATGAGCAGTTCTTC.

V gene TRBV4-2 combines with J gene TRBJ2-1; 7 bases line up with TRBD2. The length of the CDR3 is 16 residues. V lost 1 base to trimming and J lost 5 bases; unmatched junction nucleotides: 8. In germline, CDR1 is LGHNA, CDR2 YNFKEQ. CDR3 sequence (DNA): TGTGCCAGCAGCCAAGTTTATTCTAGCGGTAACAATGAGCAGTTCTTC. Translating gives CASSQVYSSGNNEQFF.

In this sample, this clone turned up a few times. J is TRBJ2-4 and V is TRBV5-1; 10 bases map to TRBD1. V trimming: 5 bases; J trimming: 9 bases; junction bases outside the gene matches: 8. Germline CDR1 reads SGHRS; CDR2 reads YFSETQ. This CDR3 comprises 14 residues. CDR3 sequence reads: CASSRGTGEGIQYF. CDR3 DNA: TGCGCCAGCAGTCGCGGGACAGGGGAAGGCATTCAGTACTTC.

The V call is TRBV18, the J call TRBJ1-1; D is ambiguous. Germline assignment: CDR1 KGHSH and CDR2 LQKENI. The length of the CDR3 is 13 residues. V dropped 4 bases and J dropped 1 base, with 7 bases sitting between them. CDR3 in DNA: TGTGCCAGCTCACTGCAACAGAACACTGAAGCTTTCTTT. This encodes CASSLQQNTEAFF. The variable domain in full, with the rest retrieved from reference TRBV18 and TRBJ1-1, is NAGVMQNPRHLVRRRGQEARLRCSPMKGHSHVYWYRQLPEEGLKFMVYLQKENIIDESGMPKERFSAEFPKEGPSILRIQQVVRGDSAAYFCASSLQQNTEAFFGQGTRLTVV.

V and J are TRBV4-1 and TRBJ2-7; TRBD1 matches 9 bases. This CDR3 has 16 residues. CDR1 and CDR2 from the germline V gene are MGHRA and YSYEKL. Trimming took 5 bases from V and 3 from J; bases not matched to a gene: 11. CDR3 region: CASSGHLQGANYEQYF. The CDR3 coding sequence is TGCGCCAGCAGCGGTCACCTACAGGGGGCTAACTACGAGCAGTACTTC.

V is TRBV14 and J is TRBJ1-2; tentatively, D is TRBD1 (6 bases). The V end lost 5 bases, the J end lost 4 bases, and 14 bases lay between the germline ends. The germline V gene has CDR1 SGHDN and CDR2 FVKESK. The CDR3 runs to 14 residues. CDR3 in DNA: TGTGCCAGCAGCACGGACAGTAAGACCTATGGCTACACCTTC. Protein: CASSTDSKTYGYTF. The full variable domain, in which reference TRBV14 and TRBJ1-2 provide the parts outside the CDR3, is EAGVTQFPSHSVIEKGQTVTLRCDPISGHDNLYWYRRVMGKEIKFLLHFVKESKQDESGMPNNRFLAERTGGTYSTLKVQPAELEDSGVYFCASSTDSKTYGYTFGSGTRLTVV.

The rearrangement links TRBV7-6 to TRBJ1-1, with D unresolved. Germline V gives CDR1 SGHVS, CDR2 FNYEAQ. V was shortened by 5 bases and J by 0 bases, with 7 bases between the two germline ends. The CDR3 length is 13 residues. This CDR3 reads CASSATLNTEAFF. Written as DNA, the CDR3 is TGTGCCAGCAGCGCGACTTTGAACACTGAAGCTTTCTTT.

This chain connects TRBV2 to TRBJ2-5; possible D gene TRBD2, 7 bases. Trimming removed 2 bases from V and 5 bases from J, with 24 bases in between. This CDR3 is built from 18 residues. CDR1 is SNHLY, CDR2 FYNNEI, per germline. CDR3 region: CASSERIFPGGRVETQYF. CDR3 nucleotide sequence: TGTGCCAGCAGTGAAAGGATCTTTCCGGGGGGCCGGGTGGAGACCCAGTACTTC.

CDR3 in DNA: TGTGCCAGTAGTATTTTAACGGGTGGCTACACCTTC. Translation gives CASSILTGGYTF. The rearrangement joins TRBV19 to TRBJ1-2; D remains unclear. The CDR3 length is 12 residues. Germline V gene sequence: CDR1 LNHDA, CDR2 SQIVND (reference sequence). V was clipped by 3 bases and J by 7 bases, with 9 bases between them.

The CDR3 spells CASSPQRRGQSVLNGYTF. CDR3 coding DNA: TGTGCCAGTAGTCCACAAAGGCGGGGACAGTCAGTATTAAATGGCTACACCTTC. This chain connects TRBV19 to TRBJ1-2, with 7 bases matching TRBD1. Germline V lookup: CDR1 LNHDA, CDR2 SQIVND (reference sequence). The CDR3 sequence is 18 residues long. V was clipped by 5 bases and J by 6 bases; unmatched bases: 21.

This sequence joins TRBV5-5 and TRBJ1-1; no firm D call. This CDR3 region has 14 residues. Trimming pared 1 base from V and 4 bases from J, leaving 11 bases between. Germline CDR1 SGHKS, CDR2 YYEKEE (reference sequence). The CDR3 here is CASSLPGAGTEAFF. Written as DNA, the CDR3 is TGTGCCAGCAGCTTGCCGGGCGCGGGCACTGAAGCTTTCTTT.

This chain connects TRBV6-4 to TRBJ1-5; D is ambiguous. The germline V gene has CDR1 MRHNA and CDR2 SNTAGT. V dropped 5 bases and J dropped 2 bases, with 13 bases sitting between them. The CDR3 spans 15 residues. CDR3 DNA sequence: TGTGCCAGCAGTCCCAACCCGGGAGGCAATCAGCCCCAGCATTTT. As protein: CASSPNPGGNQPQHF.

This sequence joins TRBV5-5 and TRBJ2-3; D is perhaps TRBD2 (6 bases). The V and J ends lost 1 base and 2 bases respectively, with 11 bases between them. Germline CDR1 SGHKS, CDR2 YYEKEE (reference sequence). The CDR3 totals 15 residues. As DNA, the CDR3 is TGTGCCAGCAGCTTGTGGAGACTAGACACAGATACGCAGTATTTT. Translation gives CASSLWRLDTDTQYF.

The chain joins TRBV5-4 to TRBJ2-3, with D perhaps matching TRBD1 (5 bases). The germline V and J ends were trimmed by 3 bases and 3 bases, with 14 bases remaining between them. Per germline, CDR1 SGHNT and CDR2 YYREEE (reference sequence). This CDR3 contains 15 residues. The CDR3 DNA reads as TGTGCCAGCAGCTCTCGCCTTCAGGGAACAGATACGCAGTATTTT. Translating gives CASSSRLQGTDTQYF.

About this clone: The same CDR3 can be traced to other DNA sequences in this sample. This rearrangement joins TRBV20-1 to TRBJ2-3; D gene uncertain. The V gene lost 3 bases and the J gene lost 6 bases, with 7 bases spanning the gap. The germline V gene has CDR1 DFQATT and CDR2 SNEGSKA (reference sequence). The CDR3 runs to 11 residues. DNA of the CDR3: TGCAGTGCTAGCCTCGCGGATACGCAGTATTTT. It translates to CSASLADTQYF.

The chain combines TRBV18 with TRBJ2-3; no clear D gene. Trimming cost V 4 bases and J 4 bases, with 12 bases left between them. Germline CDR1 KGHSH, CDR2 LQKENI. The CDR3 runs 14 residues. This chain's CDR3 is CASSLNQVPDTQYF. The CDR3 DNA sequence: TGTGCCAGCTCACTTAATCAGGTCCCAGATACGCAGTATTTT.

The rearrangement uses TRBV6-5 and TRBJ2-7, with 8 positions matching TRBD1. This CDR3 has 14 amino acids. Trimming removed 5 bases from V and 5 bases from J; junction bases left unmatched: 8. Germline assignment: CDR1 MNHEY and CDR2 SVGAGI. CDR3 sequence reads: CASSPGQGVHEQYF. CDR3 nucleotides: TGTGCCAGCAGTCCTGGACAGGGAGTACACGAGCAGTACTTC.

This clone was seen once. The chain carries TRBV30 and TRBJ2-3; D is perhaps TRBD1 (7 bases). With 5 bases removed from V and 4 bases from J, the gap between germline ends came to 10 bases. This CDR3 has 12 amino acids. The V gene's germline CDR1 is GTSNPN and CDR2 SVGIG (reference sequence). The CDR3 spells CAWGGGPDTQYF. CDR3 bases: TGTGCCTGGGGAGGGGGCCCAGATACGCAGTATTTT.

This clone occurred a few times. V gene TRBV7-8 combines with J gene TRBJ1-3, with D perhaps TRBD1 (6 bases). This CDR3 is 16 amino acids long. Trimming cost V 5 bases and J 0 bases, with 14 bases left between them. Per the germline V gene, CDR1 is SGHVS and CDR2 is FQNEAQ. DNA for the CDR3: TGTGCCAGCAGCCTAGGCAGGGGCCTCTCTGGAAACACCATATATTTT. Protein: CASSLGRGLSGNTIYF.

V gene TRBV5-1 combines with J gene TRBJ2-3; D remains unclear. The ends were cut back, 2 bases at V and 0 bases at J, with 10 bases in the middle. The CDR3 runs 15 residues. CDR1 is SGHRS, CDR2 YFSETQ, per germline. The DNA for the CDR3 is TGCGCCAGCAGCTTTATAGATACTAGCACAGATACGCAGTATTTT. Amino acids: CASSFIDTSTDTQYF.

The V and J genes are TRBV6-1 and TRBJ2-7, with TRBD2 identical over 9 bases. Germline assignment: CDR1 MNHNS and CDR2 SASEGT. This CDR3 has 14 residues. V was clipped by 4 bases and J by 5 bases; unmatched bases: 6. The CDR3: CASSGGLAHNEQYF. CDR3 DNA: TGTGCCAGCAGTGGGGGACTAGCCCACAACGAGCAGTACTTC.

This clone has a handful of counts. The DNA for the CDR3 is TGTGCCAGCAGCTTTGGGACAGCCTATGGCTACACCTTC. This sequence encodes CASSFGTAYGYTF. V gene TRBV11-1 combines with J gene TRBJ1-2; 7 nucleotides agree with TRBD1. The CDR3 has 13 amino acids. Germline CDR1 reads SGHAT; CDR2 reads FQDESV (reference sequence). V dropped 3 bases and J dropped 4; count of bases not matched to a gene: 2.

This clone was observed once. This sample also contains other DNA sequences that code for the same CDR3. The chain uses TRBV5-1 and TRBJ1-1; TRBD1 is a possible D gene (5 bases). This CDR3 contains 14 residues. Deletions cut 0 bases from V and 3 bases from J, with 9 bases between. The germline CDR1 and CDR2 sequences are SGHRS and YFSETQ. CDR3 in DNA: TGCGCCAGCAGCTTGGTTCAGGGTGACACTGAAGCTTTCTTT. Its protein product is CASSLVQGDTEAFF.

The chain is built from TRBV7-3 and TRBJ1-6; the D is unclear. V was trimmed by 3 bases and J by 7 bases, leaving 13 bases between them. The germline gives CDR1 SGHTA, CDR2 FQGTGA. The CDR3 has 15 residues. CDR3 in amino acids: CASSFSRVVNSPLHF. The CDR3 DNA follows: TGTGCCAGCAGCTTTTCACGGGTCGTAAATTCACCCCTCCACTTT.

V gene TRBV7-9 combines with J gene TRBJ2-7; tentative D call: TRBD2 (5 bases). Germline V gene lookup returns CDR1 SEHNR and CDR2 FQNEAQ (reference sequence). Trimming removed 1 base at V and 6 bases at J, with 10 bases between. This CDR3 region has 13 residues. The CDR3 reads CASSLVALGEQYF. The CDR3 bases are TGTGCCAGCAGCTTAGTAGCGTTGGGCGAGCAGTACTTC.